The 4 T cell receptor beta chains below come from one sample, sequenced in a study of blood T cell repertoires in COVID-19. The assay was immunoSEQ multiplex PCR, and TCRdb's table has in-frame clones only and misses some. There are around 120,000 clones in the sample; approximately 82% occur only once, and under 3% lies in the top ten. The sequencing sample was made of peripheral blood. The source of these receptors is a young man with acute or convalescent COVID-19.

CDR3 protein: CASSLDRANGYTF. The CDR3 DNA follows: TGTGCCAGCAGTTTGGACAGGGCGAATGGCTACACCTTC. This rearrangement joins TRBV6-2 or TRBV6-3 to TRBJ1-2, with TRBD1 identical over 8 bases. The V and J ends lost 4 bases and 6 bases, in that order; junction bases with no gene match: 4. The CDR3 sequence is 13 residues long. From germline, CDR1 is MNHEY and CDR2 SVGEGT.

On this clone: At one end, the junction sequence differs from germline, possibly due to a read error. Written as DNA, the CDR3 is TGTGCCTGGTCTAGGGGTTTTGACAGGCCTAACGCCTTC. Translated, it gives CAWSRGFDRPNAF. The V and J genes are TRBV30 and TRBJ1-2, with D maybe TRBD1 (6 bases). Germline-derived CDR1 and CDR2 are GTSNPN and SVGIG (reference sequence). This CDR3 comprises 13 residues.

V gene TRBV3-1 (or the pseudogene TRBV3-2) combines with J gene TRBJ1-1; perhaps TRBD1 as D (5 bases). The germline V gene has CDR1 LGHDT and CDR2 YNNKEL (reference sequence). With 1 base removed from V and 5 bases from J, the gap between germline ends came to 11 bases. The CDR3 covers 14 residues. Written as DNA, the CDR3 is TGTGCCAGCAGCCAAGTAGGCAGGGTGACTGAAGCTTTCTTT. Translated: CASSQVGRVTEAFF.

CDR3 bases: TGTGCCAGCAGTATTACAGGGGGCAGGACCGGGGAGCTGTTTTTT. This codes for CASSITGGRTGELFF. The chain recombines TRBV27 with TRBJ2-2; 9 bases line up with TRBD1. In germline, CDR1 is MNHEY, CDR2 SMNVEV (reference sequence). V trimming: 5 bases; J trimming: 5 bases; junction bases outside the gene matches: 6. CDR3 length: 15 amino acids.